The T cell receptor beta chain under discussion was sequenced for a study of cytomegalovirus exposure and HLA in healthy donors. Study-wide context: The 95 to 150 validation repertoires used the same platform as the roughly 670 first-cohort repertoires, a later analysis reported.

The method was immunoSEQ multiplex PCR; TCRdb's version includes in-frame clones alone and lacks a portion of them. The sample has 150,000 to 200,000 clones; over 85% are singletons. In its sample, this clone was seen a few times. The sequenced sample was PBMCs. This receptor was identified in a woman between 18 and 30 years old in good health and CMV-seropositive.

The CDR3 reads CASSLPGQGFYEQYF. The CDR3 DNA follows: TGTGCCAGCAGTCTTCCGGGACAGGGGTTTTACGAGCAGTACTTC. The J gene is TRBJ2-7, the V gene TRBV27, with 10 bases lining up with TRBD1. Germline-derived CDR1 and CDR2 are MNHEY and SMNVEV (reference sequence). This CDR3 is 15 amino acids long. The ends lost 5 bases at V and 4 bases at J; junction bases unmatched: 8.